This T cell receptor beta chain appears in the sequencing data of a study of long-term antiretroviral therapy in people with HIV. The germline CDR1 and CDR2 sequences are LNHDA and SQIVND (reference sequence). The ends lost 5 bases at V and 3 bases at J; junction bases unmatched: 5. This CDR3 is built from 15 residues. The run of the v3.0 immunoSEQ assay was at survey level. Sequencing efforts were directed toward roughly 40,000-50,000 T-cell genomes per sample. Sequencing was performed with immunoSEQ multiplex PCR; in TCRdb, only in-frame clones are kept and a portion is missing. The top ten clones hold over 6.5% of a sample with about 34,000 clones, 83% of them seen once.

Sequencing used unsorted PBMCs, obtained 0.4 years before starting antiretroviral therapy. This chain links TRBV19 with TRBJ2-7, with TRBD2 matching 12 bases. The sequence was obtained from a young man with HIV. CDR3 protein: CASSPTSGSSYEQYF. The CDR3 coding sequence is TGTGCCAGTAGTCCGACTAGCGGGAGCAGCTACGAGCAGTACTTC.